This paragraph reports one T cell receptor (beta chain). The target antigen is unknown. Measured with immunoSEQ multiplex PCR; TCRdb has only the in-frame clones, and not every one. The sample lists around 100,000 clones; about 89% were seen once. This sample is part of a study of T cell responses to AZD1222 COVID-19 vaccine. In the study overall: Second-dose groups at about 4 or about 12 weeks were pooled.

Study-level findings and limits: Baseline antibody screening turned up just a handful of seropositive AZD1222 recipients.

The receptor was isolated from an adult in good health. Material: peripheral blood, obtained on day 0 of AZD1222 vaccination.

This chain's CDR3 is CASSPPSSPLHF. Written as DNA, the CDR3 is TGTGCCAGCAGCCCCCCTAGTTCACCCCTCCACTTT. The V gene is TRBV7-3, the J gene TRBJ1-6; the D is unclear. The CDR3 covers 12 residues. Germline loops: CDR1 SGHTA, CDR2 FQGTGA. V was clipped by 5 bases and J by 9 bases, with 8 bases between them.